This TCR beta chain was sequenced in a study of blood T cells in healthy people across ages. The CDR3 is made up of 13 amino acids. Germline V gives CDR1 LGHDT, CDR2 YNNKEL (reference sequence). V shed 4 bases, J shed 6 bases, and the junction held 2 bases outside the gene matches. Primed by a sample-barcoded 5' primer and a J-beta primer mix, a second PCR proceeded for about 6 to 12 cycles. In TCRdb, the 5' RACE reads were re-called with MiXCR into one record per CDR3 protein. The profile covers 250,000 to 300,000 distinct CDR3 sequences, with roughly 29% appearing a single time and 25% to 35% taken by the ten largest.

This clonotype was sampled from a woman in her 70s in good health. V is TRBV3-1 and J is TRBJ1-1, with TRBD1 matching 10 bases. The specimen was blood. Here the CDR3 reads CASSLGQGAEAFF. CDR3 coding DNA: TGTGCCAGCAGCCTCGGACAGGGGGCTGAAGCTTTCTTT. Based on the CDR3 plus reference TRBV3-1 and TRBJ1-1, the full variable domain is DTAVSQTPKYLVTQMGNDKSIKCEQNLGHDTMYWYKQDSKKFLKIMFSYNNKELIINETVPNRFSPKSPDKAHLNLHINSLELGDSAVYFCASSLGQGAEAFFGQGTRLTVV.